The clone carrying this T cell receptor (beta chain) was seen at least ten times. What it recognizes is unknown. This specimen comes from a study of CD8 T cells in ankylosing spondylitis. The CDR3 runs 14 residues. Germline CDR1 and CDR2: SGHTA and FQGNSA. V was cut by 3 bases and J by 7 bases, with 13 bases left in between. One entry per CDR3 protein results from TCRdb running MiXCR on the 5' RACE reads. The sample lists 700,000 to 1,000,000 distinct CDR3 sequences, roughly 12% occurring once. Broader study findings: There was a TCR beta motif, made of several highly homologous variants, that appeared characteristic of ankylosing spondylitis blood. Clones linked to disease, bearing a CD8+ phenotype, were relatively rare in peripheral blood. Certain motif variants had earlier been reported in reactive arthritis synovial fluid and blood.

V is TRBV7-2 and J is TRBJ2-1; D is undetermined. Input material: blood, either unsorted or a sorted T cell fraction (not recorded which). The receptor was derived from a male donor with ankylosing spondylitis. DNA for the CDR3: TGTGCCAGCAGCTTCTCTCCGGATCAGAATGAGCAGTTCTTC. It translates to CASSFSPDQNEQFF.